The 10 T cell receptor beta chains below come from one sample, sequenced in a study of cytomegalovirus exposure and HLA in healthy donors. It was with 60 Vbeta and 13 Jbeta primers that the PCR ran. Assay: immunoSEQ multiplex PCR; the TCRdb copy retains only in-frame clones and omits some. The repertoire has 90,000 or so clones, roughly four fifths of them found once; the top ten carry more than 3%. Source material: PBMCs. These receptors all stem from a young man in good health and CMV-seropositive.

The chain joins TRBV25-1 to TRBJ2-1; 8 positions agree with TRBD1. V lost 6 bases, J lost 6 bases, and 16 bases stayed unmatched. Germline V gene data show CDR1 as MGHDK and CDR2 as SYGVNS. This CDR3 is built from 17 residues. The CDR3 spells CASSSQGSTGDSNEQFF. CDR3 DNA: TGTGCCAGCAGCTCTCAGGGATCGACAGGGGACTCCAATGAGCAGTTCTTC. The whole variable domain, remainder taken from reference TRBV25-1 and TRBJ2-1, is EADIYQTPRYLVIGTGKKITLECSQTMGHDKMYWYQQDPGMELHLIHYSYGVNSTEKGDLSSESTVSRIRTEHFPLTLESARPSHTSQYLCASSSQGSTGDSNEQFFGPGTRLTVL.

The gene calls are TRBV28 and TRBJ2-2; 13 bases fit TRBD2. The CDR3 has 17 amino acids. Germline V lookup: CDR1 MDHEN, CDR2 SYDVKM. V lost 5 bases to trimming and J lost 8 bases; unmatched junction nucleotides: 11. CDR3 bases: TGTGCCAGCAGTCTCCTACTAGCGGGAGGGTTGACAGGGGAGCTGTTTTTT. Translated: CASSLLLAGGLTGELFF.

The CDR3 loop is CSVEGGRVYNEQFF. The CDR3 nucleotides are TGCAGCGTCGAGGGAGGGAGGGTGTACAATGAGCAGTTCTTC. This chain links TRBV29-1 with TRBJ2-1; 7 bases agree with TRBD2. The J segment lost 4 bases and the V segment lost 6 bases, leaving 9 bases of the junction unmatched. This CDR3 comprises 14 residues. Looked up from germline, CDR1 is SQVTM and CDR2 is ANQGSEA.

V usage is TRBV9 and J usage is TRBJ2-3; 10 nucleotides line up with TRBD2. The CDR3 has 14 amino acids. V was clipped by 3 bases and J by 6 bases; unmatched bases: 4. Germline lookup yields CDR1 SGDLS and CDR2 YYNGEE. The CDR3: CASSGTSGGDTQYF. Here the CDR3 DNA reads TGTGCCAGCAGCGGGACTAGCGGAGGGGATACGCAGTATTTT. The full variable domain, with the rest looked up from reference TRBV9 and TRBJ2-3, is DSGVTQTPKHLITATGQRVTLRCSPRSGDLSVYWYQQSLDQGLQFLIQYYNGEERAKGNILERFSAQQFPDLHSELNLSSLELGDSALYFCASSGTSGGDTQYFGPGTRLTVL.

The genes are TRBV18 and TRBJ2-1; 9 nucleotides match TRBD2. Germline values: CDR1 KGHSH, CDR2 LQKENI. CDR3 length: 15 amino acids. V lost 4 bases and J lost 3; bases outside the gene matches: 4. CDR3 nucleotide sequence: TGTGCCAGCTCACTCGCTAGCGGGAACTACAATGAGCAGTTCTTC. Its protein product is CASSLASGNYNEQFF.

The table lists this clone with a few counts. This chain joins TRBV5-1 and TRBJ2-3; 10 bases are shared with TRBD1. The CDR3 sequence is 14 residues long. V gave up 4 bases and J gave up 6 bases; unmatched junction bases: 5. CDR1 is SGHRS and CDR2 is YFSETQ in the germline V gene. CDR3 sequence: CASSPGQGTDTQYF. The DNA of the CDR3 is TGCGCCAGCAGCCCGGGACAGGGGACGGATACGCAGTATTTT.

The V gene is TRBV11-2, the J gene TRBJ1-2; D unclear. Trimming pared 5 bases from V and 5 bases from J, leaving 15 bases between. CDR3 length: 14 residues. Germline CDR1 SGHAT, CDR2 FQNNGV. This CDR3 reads CASSPISGFYGYTF. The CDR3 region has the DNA TGTGCCAGCAGCCCTATAAGCGGCTTTTATGGCTACACCTTC.

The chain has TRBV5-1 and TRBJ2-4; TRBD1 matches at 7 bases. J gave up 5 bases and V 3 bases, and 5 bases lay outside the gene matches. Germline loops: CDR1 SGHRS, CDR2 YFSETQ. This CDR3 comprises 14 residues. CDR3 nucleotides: TGCGCCAGCAGCTCCGTGAGGGGGCAAAACATTCAGTACTTC. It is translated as CASSSVRGQNIQYF.

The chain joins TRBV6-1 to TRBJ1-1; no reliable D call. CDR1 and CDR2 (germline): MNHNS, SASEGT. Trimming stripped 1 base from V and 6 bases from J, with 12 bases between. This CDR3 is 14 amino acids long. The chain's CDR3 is CASSEGTGASEAFF. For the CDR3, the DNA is TGTGCCAGCAGTGAAGGAACGGGAGCGTCTGAAGCTTTCTTT.

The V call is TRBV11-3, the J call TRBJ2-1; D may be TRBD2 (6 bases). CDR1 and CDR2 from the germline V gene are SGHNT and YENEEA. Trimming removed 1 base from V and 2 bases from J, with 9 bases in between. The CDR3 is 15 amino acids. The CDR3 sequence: CASSLGGEAYNEQFF. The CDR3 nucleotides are TGTGCCAGCAGCTTAGGAGGGGAGGCCTACAATGAGCAGTTCTTC. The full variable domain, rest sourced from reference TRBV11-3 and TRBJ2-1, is EAGVVQSPRYKIIEKKQPVAFWCNPISGHNTLYWYLQNLGQGPELLIRYENEEAVDDSQLPKDRFSAERLKGVDSTLKIQPAELGDSAVYLCASSLGGEAYNEQFFGPGTRLTVL.